This T cell receptor beta chain was recovered during a study of blood T cell repertoires in COVID-19. Overall study: The study drew acute and convalescent COVID-19 samples from the United States, Italy and Spain. In each case, the material was cDNA or gDNA derived from T cells, B-cell-depleted T cells, or PBMCs.

In the original processing: Researchers report that nucleated cell counts were estimated from reference gene primer amplification. Sequenced by immunoSEQ multiplex PCR; TCRdb stores in-frame clones only, minus some. The D gene and trimming were derived from the DNA, and the V and J assignments and clone size from that table. The sample comprises hundreds of thousands of clones, 70% to 90% of which are singletons, and under 1.5% rests with the top ten. The specimen sequenced was peripheral blood. The TCR originated in a woman younger than 45 with active or convalescent COVID-19.

The CDR3 coding sequence is TGTGCCAGCAGCTTAGCAACAGAAATGAACACTGAAGCTTTCTTT. This encodes CASSLATEMNTEAFF. This rearrangement joins TRBV7-8 to TRBJ1-1; D is unresolved. Germline values: CDR1 SGHVS, CDR2 FQNEAQ. This CDR3 contains 15 residues. Trimming shortened V by 0 bases and J by 0 bases, and 8 bases separated the two germline ends.